This is a list of T cell receptor beta chains from one sample in a study of T cell changes during pregnancy in multiple sclerosis. Sequencing used immunoSEQ multiplex PCR; TCRdb keeps in-frame clones, though not all of them. The sample has tens of thousands of clones; under 95% are singletons. The sample in question was peripheral blood, obtained in the second trimester of pregnancy. The receptors were gathered from a female donor with multiple sclerosis, enrolled in a pregnancy study. CDR3s include the opening cysteine and the closing phenylalanine or tryptophan. The D gene is left open where the match is weak. Clone size is shown for a subset of rows, as once, few, many or a class of expanded clone.

.	.	TRBV2	TRBJ2-7	CASNRQSREQYF	TGTGCCAGCAACAGACAGTCTAGGGAGCAGTACTTC
.	TRBD1	TRBV29-1	TRBJ2-1	CSGHRGPYNEQFF	TGCAGCGGGCACAGGGGACCATACAATGAGCAGTTCTTC
.	.	TRBV5-1	TRBJ2-7	CASSLEVGPREQYF	TGCGCCAGCAGCTTGGAGGTGGGTCCGAGGGAGCAGTACTTC
.	.	TRBV28	TRBJ1-5	CASTWGPHQPQHF	TGTGCCAGCACCTGGGGCCCTCATCAGCCCCAGCATTTT
.	.	TRBV20-1	TRBJ2-1	CSANFLNEQFF	TGCAGTGCTAATTTTCTGAATGAGCAGTTCTTC
.	TRBD2	TRBV4-2	TRBJ2-5	CASSQASGGNQETQYF	TGTGCCAGCAGCCAAGCTAGCGGGGGAAACCAAGAGACCCAGTACTTC
.	TRBD1	TRBV28	TRBJ2-7	CASSFSGQGMYF	TGTGCCAGCAGTTTCTCGGGACAGGGTATGTACTTC
.	TRBD2	TRBV2	TRBJ2-3	CASSGLAGGYTQYF	TGTGCCAGCTCCGGACTAGCGGGGGGATATACGCAGTATTTT
.	TRBD1	TRBV7-9	TRBJ1-2	CASSHSTGGLGYTF	TGTGCCAGCAGCCACTCGACAGGGGGCCTAGGCTACACCTTC
.	TRBD1	TRBV29-1	TRBJ2-1	CSVATGAYNEQFF	TGCAGCGTTGCAACAGGGGCGTACAATGAGCAGTTCTTC
.	TRBD1	TRBV5-8	TRBJ2-3	CASSWGTGGTDTQYF	TGTGCCAGCAGCTGGGGGACAGGGGGCACAGATACGCAGTATTTT
.	TRBD1	TRBV4-1	TRBJ1-6	CASSQDLKGTGEAPLHF	TGCGCCAGCAGCCAAGATTTAAAGGGGACAGGGGAGGCGCCCCTCCACTTT
once	TRBD1	TRBV5-1	TRBJ2-7	CASSRTPDRAYEQYF	TGCGCCAGCAGCCGAACTCCGGACAGGGCCTACGAGCAGTACTTC
.	.	TRBV5-5	TRBJ2-3	CASSLDPSRTDTQYF	TGTGCCAGCAGCTTGGATCCGTCCCGCACAGATACGCAGTATTTT
few	.	TRBV18	TRBJ1-2	CASSQARNGYTF	TGTGCCAGCTCACAGGCGCGGAATGGCTACACCTTC
.	TRBD2	TRBV5-4	TRBJ2-1	CASSSASGAWDEQFF	TGTGCCAGCAGCTCAGCTAGCGGTGCGTGGGATGAGCAGTTCTTC
.	TRBD2	TRBV18	TRBJ2-5	CASSPALAGATPETQYF	TGTGCCAGCTCACCAGCGCTAGCGGGGGCTACCCCGGAGACCCAGTACTTC
.	.	TRBV6-4	TRBJ2-1	CAVRGRDTTSNEQFF	TGTGCCGTTCGGGGGAGGGACACTACATCCAATGAGCAGTTCTTC
.	TRBD1	TRBV29-1	TRBJ1-5	CSVLLQGQGQPQHF	TGCAGCGTCCTCTTACAGGGGCAGGGTCAGCCCCAGCATTTT
.	.	TRBV20-1	TRBJ1-2	CSGVINYGYTF	TGCAGTGGCGTCATAAACTATGGCTACACCTTC
.	.	TRBV7-2	TRBJ2-7	CASTPDRVYEQYF	TGTGCCAGCACCCCGGACAGAGTCTACGAGCAGTACTTC
.	.	TRBV6-5	TRBJ1-1	CASSYARGLWTEAFF	TGTGCCAGCAGTTACGCGCGGGGGCTTTGGACTGAAGCTTTCTTT
.	TRBD2	TRBV7-2	TRBJ2-1	CASSPGLATYNEQFF	TGTGCCAGCAGCCCGGGACTAGCAACCTACAATGAGCAGTTCTTC
.	.	TRBV5-1	TRBJ1-5	CASSPDSNQPQHF	TGCGCCAGCAGCCCCGACAGTAACCAGCCCCAGCATTTT
.	.	TRBV6-5	TRBJ1-2	CASSSTGQVTNYGYTF	TGTGCCAGCAGTTCAACAGGGCAAGTGACTAACTATGGCTACACCTTC
.	.	TRBV23-1	TRBJ1-1	CASSEGRQGNTEAFF	TGCGCCAGCAGTGAAGGACGGCAGGGGAACACTGAAGCTTTCTTT
.	.	TRBV28	TRBJ2-3	CASSLPTQGGGTSTDTQYF	TGTGCCAGCAGTTTACCGACCCAGGGAGGCGGCACTAGCACAGATACGCAGTATTTT
.	.	TRBV5-1	TRBJ2-1	CASSFEAFEQFF	TGCGCCAGCAGCTTTGAGGCCTTTGAGCAGTTCTTC
.	.	TRBV7-2	TRBJ2-5	CASSMRREETQYF	TGTGCCAGCAGCATGAGACGGGAAGAGACCCAGTACTTC
.	TRBD1	TRBV10-3	TRBJ2-7	CAIQGALTYEQYF	TGTGCCATACAGGGGGCGCTGACCTACGAGCAGTACTTC
.	TRBD1	TRBV27	TRBJ2-1	CASSLPTKTGVGSYNEQFF	TGTGCCAGCAGTTTACCCACTAAGACAGGGGTAGGCTCCTACAATGAGCAGTTCTTC
.	TRBD2	TRBV9	TRBJ2-1	CASSVGTSGSSYNEQFF	TGTGCCAGCAGCGTAGGGACTAGCGGGAGCTCCTACAATGAGCAGTTCTTC
.	.	TRBV20-1	TRBJ1-2	CSATLGGGYTF	TGCAGTGCTACCCTGGGGGGGGGCTACACCTTC
.	.	TRBV19	TRBJ1-1	CASPSYSGAFF	TGTGCCAGTCCCTCCTATTCGGGAGCTTTCTTT
.	TRBD1	TRBV10-2	TRBJ1-4	CASRDWDSSNEKLFF	TGCGCCAGCAGAGACTGGGACAGCTCTAATGAAAAACTGTTTTTT
.	TRBD2	TRBV30	TRBJ2-5	CAWSSGLAGGVETQYF	TGTGCCTGGAGTTCGGGACTAGCGGGGGGAGTGGAGACCCAGTACTTC
.	.	TRBV29-1	TRBJ2-7	CSVRDPSYEQYF	TGCAGCGTTCGGGATCCCTCCTACGAGCAGTACTTC
.	.	TRBV6-1	TRBJ1-1	CASKHPNTEAFF	TGTGCCAGCAAGCACCCGAACACTGAAGCTTTCTTT
.	.	TRBV4-3	TRBJ2-5	CASSPTRYGETQYF	TGCGCCAGCAGCCCAACCCGGTACGGGGAGACCCAGTACTTC
.	TRBD2	TRBV5-4	TRBJ2-1	CASKPGLAVNEQFF	TGTGCCAGCAAACCGGGACTAGCTGTCAATGAGCAGTTCTTC
.	TRBD1	TRBV6-5	TRBJ1-1	CASSGQGFEAFF	TGTGCCAGCAGCGGACAGGGCTTCGAAGCTTTCTTT
.	.	TRBV28	TRBJ2-2	CASSPGFDTGELFF	TGTGCCAGCAGTCCAGGGTTCGACACCGGGGAGCTGTTTTTT
once	TRBD1	TRBV30	TRBJ1-5	CAWSGGTGLQPQHF	TGTGCCTGGAGTGGGGGGACAGGGCTTCAGCCCCAGCATTTT
.	.	TRBV7-7	TRBJ1-1	CASGRGTEAFF	TGTGCTAGCGGGCGGGGGACTGAAGCTTTCTTT
.	.	TRBV19	TRBJ2-1	CASSIYGVGREQFF	TGTGCCAGTAGTATATACGGGGTTGGCAGGGAGCAGTTCTTC
.	.	TRBV7-9	TRBJ2-1	CASSSPLYNEQFF	TGTGCCAGCAGCTCCCCCCTCTACAATGAGCAGTTCTTC